What follows are 3 T cell receptor beta chains derived from one specimen sequenced in a study of molecular identifiers for immune sequencing clone quantification. TCRdb analysed the PCR reads with MiXCR anew, one entry per CDR3 protein. This table holds about half a million distinct CDR3 sequences, about a fifth found once. Sequenced material: naive CD8+ T cells from blood, with Jurkat cell RNA spiked in. Subset meaning: FACS-sorted CD8+CD4-CCR7+CD45RA+ naive T cells. These receptors were taken from a human donor in good health. Some libraries in this study had Jurkat cell RNA spiked in.

This clonotype was seen only a few times. This chain links TRBV15 with TRBJ2-2, with D hard to call. Germline V gives CDR1 LNHNV, CDR2 YYDKDF (reference sequence). The CDR3 spans 12 residues. V lost 6 bases and J 5 bases, leaving 7 bases between the germline ends. The chain's CDR3 is CATRQITGELFF. DNA for the CDR3: TGTGCCACCAGACAGATAACCGGGGAGCTGTTTTTT.

J is TRBJ1-1 and V is TRBV6-1, with 8 bases fitting TRBD1. In germline, CDR1 is MNHNS, CDR2 SASEGT. This CDR3 is 17 amino acids long. The V segment lost 5 bases and the J segment 6 bases; nucleotides outside the gene matches: 17. The CDR3 sequence is CASSPSPGQVVPPEAFF. CDR3 bases: TGTGCCAGCAGTCCATCTCCGGGACAGGTGGTTCCCCCTGAAGCTTTCTTT.

The chain is built from TRBV14 and TRBJ2-7, with 11 bases fitting TRBD1. Germline V CDR1 and CDR2: SGHDN, FVKESK. This CDR3 has 17 residues. Germline trimming cut 4 bases from V and 4 bases from J; bases unmatched to any gene: 12. CDR3 residues: CASSLSPWGQGDYEQYF. The CDR3 DNA follows: TGTGCCAGCAGCCTATCACCTTGGGGACAGGGGGATTACGAGCAGTACTTC.